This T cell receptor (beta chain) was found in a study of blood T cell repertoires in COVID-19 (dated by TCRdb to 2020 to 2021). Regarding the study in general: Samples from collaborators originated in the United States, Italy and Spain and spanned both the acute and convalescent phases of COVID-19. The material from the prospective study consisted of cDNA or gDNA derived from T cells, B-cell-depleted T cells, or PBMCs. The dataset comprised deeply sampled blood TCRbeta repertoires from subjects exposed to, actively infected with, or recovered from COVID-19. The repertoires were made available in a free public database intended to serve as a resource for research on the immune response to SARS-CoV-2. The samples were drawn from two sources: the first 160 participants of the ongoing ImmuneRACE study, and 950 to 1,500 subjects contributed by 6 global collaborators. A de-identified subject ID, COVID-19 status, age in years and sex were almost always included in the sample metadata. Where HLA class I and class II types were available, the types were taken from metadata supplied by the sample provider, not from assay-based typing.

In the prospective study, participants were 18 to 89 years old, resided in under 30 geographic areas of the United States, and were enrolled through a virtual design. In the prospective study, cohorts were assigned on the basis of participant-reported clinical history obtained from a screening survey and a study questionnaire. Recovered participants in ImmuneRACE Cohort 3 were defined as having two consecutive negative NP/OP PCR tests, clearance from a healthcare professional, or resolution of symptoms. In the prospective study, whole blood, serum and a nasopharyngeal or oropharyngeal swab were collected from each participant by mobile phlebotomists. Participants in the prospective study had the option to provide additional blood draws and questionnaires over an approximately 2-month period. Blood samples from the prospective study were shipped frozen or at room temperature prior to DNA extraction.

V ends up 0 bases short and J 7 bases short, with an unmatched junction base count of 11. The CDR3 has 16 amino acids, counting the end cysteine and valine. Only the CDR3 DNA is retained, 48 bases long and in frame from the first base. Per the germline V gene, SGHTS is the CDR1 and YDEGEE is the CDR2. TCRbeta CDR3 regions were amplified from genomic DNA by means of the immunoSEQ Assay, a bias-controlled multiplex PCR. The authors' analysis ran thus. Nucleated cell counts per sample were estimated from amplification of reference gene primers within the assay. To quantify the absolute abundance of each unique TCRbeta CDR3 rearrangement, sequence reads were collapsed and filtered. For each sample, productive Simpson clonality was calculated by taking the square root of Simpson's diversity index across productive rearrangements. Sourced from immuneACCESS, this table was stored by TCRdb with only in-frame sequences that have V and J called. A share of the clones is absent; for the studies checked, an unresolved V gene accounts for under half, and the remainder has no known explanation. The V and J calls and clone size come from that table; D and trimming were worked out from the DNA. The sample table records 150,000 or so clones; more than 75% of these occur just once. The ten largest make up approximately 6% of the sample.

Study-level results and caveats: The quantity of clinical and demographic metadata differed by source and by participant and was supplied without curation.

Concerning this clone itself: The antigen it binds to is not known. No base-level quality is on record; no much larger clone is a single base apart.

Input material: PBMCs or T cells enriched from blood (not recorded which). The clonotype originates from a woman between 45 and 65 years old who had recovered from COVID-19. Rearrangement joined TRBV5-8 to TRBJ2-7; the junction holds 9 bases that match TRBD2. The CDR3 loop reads CASSLVSSGVHREQYV. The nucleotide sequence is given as TGTGCCAGCAGCTTGGTTTCTAGCGGGGTCCATAGAGAGCAGTACGTC.